The present T cell receptor (beta chain) was sequenced within a study of T cell changes during pregnancy in multiple sclerosis. Repertoires were generated with immunoSEQ multiplex PCR, while TCRdb's copy carries only in-frame clones and drops some. The repertoire has some 70,000 clones, 75% to 95% of them found once; the top ten carry under 3%. CDR1 and CDR2 from the germline V gene are SGHTA and FQGTGA. Trimming removed 5 bases from V and 1 base from J, with 8 bases in between. The CDR3 runs 13 residues. This specimen was peripheral blood, taken in the first trimester of pregnancy. The chain links TRBV7-3 to TRBJ2-5, with a possible D match to TRBD2 (6 bases). The sequence came from a female donor with multiple sclerosis, enrolled in a pregnancy study. CDR3 bases: TGTGCCAGCAGCGCGGGACTCCAAGAGACCCAGTACTTC. Translation gives CASSAGLQETQYF. Drawing the rest from reference TRBV7-3 and TRBJ2-5, the complete variable domain is GAGVSQTPSNKVTEKGKYVELRCDPISGHTALYWYRQSLGQGPEFLIYFQGTGAADDSGLPNDRFFAVRPEGSVSTLKIQRTERGDSAVYLCASSAGLQETQYFGPGTRLLVL.